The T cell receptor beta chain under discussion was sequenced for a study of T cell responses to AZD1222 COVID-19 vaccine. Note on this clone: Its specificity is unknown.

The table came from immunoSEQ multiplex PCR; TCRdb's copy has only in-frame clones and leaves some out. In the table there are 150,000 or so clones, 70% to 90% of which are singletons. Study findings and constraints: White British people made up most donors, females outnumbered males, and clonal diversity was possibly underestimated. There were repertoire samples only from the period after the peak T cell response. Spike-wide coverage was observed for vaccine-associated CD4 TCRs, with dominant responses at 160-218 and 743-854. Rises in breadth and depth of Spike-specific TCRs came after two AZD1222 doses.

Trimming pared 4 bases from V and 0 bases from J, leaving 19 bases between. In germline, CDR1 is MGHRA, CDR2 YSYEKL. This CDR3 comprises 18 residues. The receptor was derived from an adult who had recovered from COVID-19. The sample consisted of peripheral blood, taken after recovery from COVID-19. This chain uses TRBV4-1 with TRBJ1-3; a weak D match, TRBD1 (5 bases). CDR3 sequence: CASSPPGQLLNSGNTIYF. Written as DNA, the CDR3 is TGCGCCAGCAGCCCCCCAGGGCAGCTACTCAACTCTGGAAACACCATATATTTT.